A single sample gave rise to the 20 T cell receptor beta chains below, sequenced in a study of blood T cell repertoires in COVID-19. The method was immunoSEQ multiplex PCR; TCRdb's version includes in-frame clones alone and lacks a portion of them. The sample gives some 120,000 clones, around 74% of which show up once; about 6% is in the top ten. Sequencing was done on a sample of peripheral blood. These receptors came from a man older than 75 with COVID-19, enrolled during active disease.

The gene calls are TRBV18 and TRBJ2-6; the D gene is possibly TRBD1 (5 bases). Germline CDR1 KGHSH, CDR2 LQKENI. V was pared by 0 bases and J by 0 bases, with 15 bases between. The CDR3 extends over 19 amino acids. This chain's CDR3 is CASSPPGQGQSSGANVLTF. The CDR3 DNA reads as TGTGCCAGCTCACCACCGGGGCAGGGCCAATCCTCTGGGGCCAACGTCCTGACTTTC.

The V gene is TRBV5-1, the J gene TRBJ1-4, with TRBD1 matching 8 bases. The CDR3 has 16 residues. Germline trimming cut 4 bases from V and 1 base from J; bases unmatched to any gene: 6. Per germline, CDR1 SGHRS and CDR2 YFSETQ. The CDR3 loop reads CASSTGQEGTNEKLFF. CDR3 nucleotide sequence: TGCGCCAGCAGCACGGGACAGGAAGGAACTAATGAAAAACTGTTTTTT.

The chain is built from TRBV29-1 and TRBJ2-4; 7 bases are shared with TRBD1. Per germline, CDR1 SQVTM and CDR2 ANQGSEA. J lost 3 bases, V lost 7 bases, and 18 bases had no gene match. This CDR3 has 17 amino acids. Here the CDR3 reads CSAAGAQGEWVKNIQYF. In nucleotides, the CDR3 is TGCAGCGCCGCCGGCGCGCAGGGGGAGTGGGTCAAAAACATTCAGTACTTC. Full variable domain (remainder filled in from reference TRBV29-1 and TRBJ2-4): SAVISQKPSRDICQRGTSLTIQCQVDSQVTMMFWYRQQPGQSLTLIATANQGSEATYESGFVIDKFPISRPNLTFSTLTVSNMSPEDSSIYLCSAAGAQGEWVKNIQYFGAGTRLSVL.

CDR3 in DNA: TGTGCCAGCAGCTCAAGGCCTAGCGGCCAAGAGACCCAGTACTTC. The encoded protein is CASSSRPSGQETQYF. The chain carries TRBV7-9 and TRBJ2-5; 7 positions match TRBD2. CDR3 length equals 15 residues. The V gene's germline CDR1 is SEHNR and CDR2 FQNEAQ (reference sequence). Unmatched junction bases numbered 6, after V lost 4 bases and J lost 1 base.

V is TRBV19 and J is TRBJ2-5; perhaps TRBD1 as D (6 bases). Germline V gene lookup returns CDR1 LNHDA and CDR2 SQIVND (reference sequence). Trimming cost V 7 bases and J 3 bases, with 15 bases left between them. This CDR3 is built from 14 residues. In nucleotides, the CDR3 is TGTGCCAGTACCCGTATGGCAGGGGAAGAGACCCAGTACTTC. This sequence encodes CASTRMAGEETQYF.

The rearrangement joins TRBV19 to TRBJ2-5; TRBD1 matches at 8 bases. This CDR3 is built from 14 residues. The trim removed 3 bases at V and 5 bases at J, leaving 5 bases unmatched. The germline V gene has CDR1 LNHDA and CDR2 SQIVND (reference sequence). The CDR3: CASSIQGARETQYF. CDR3 DNA sequence: TGTGCCAGTAGTATCCAGGGGGCCCGGGAGACCCAGTACTTC.

The chain carries TRBV5-1 and TRBJ2-3; a weak D match, TRBD1 (5 bases). The ends were cut back, 3 bases at V and 0 bases at J, with 14 bases in the middle. The CDR3 has 16 amino acids. From germline, CDR1 is SGHRS and CDR2 YFSETQ. This CDR3 reads CASSSQGAASTDTQYF. For the CDR3, the DNA is TGCGCCAGCAGCTCGCAAGGGGCAGCTAGCACAGATACGCAGTATTTT.

Points on this clone: A junction boundary mismatches the germline segment, possibly from a read error. This chain uses TRBV6-1 with TRBJ1-2, with TRBD1 matching over 7 bases. CDR1 is MNHNS and CDR2 is SASEGT in the germline V gene. This CDR3 has 13 amino acids. The CDR3 nucleotides are TGTGCCAGCAGAGAAGGGGGCGCCTATGGCTACACCTTC. Translation: CASREGGAYGYTF.

The rearrangement uses TRBV11-2 and TRBJ2-2; 9 nucleotides line up with TRBD1. The germline V gene encodes CDR1 SGHAT and CDR2 FQNNGV. The CDR3 covers 16 residues. J lost 8 bases, V lost 5 bases, and 12 bases had no gene match. CDR3 residues: CASSLIWTGAEGELFF. The CDR3 DNA reads as TGTGCCAGCAGCCTAATCTGGACAGGGGCAGAGGGGGAGCTGTTTTTT.

The V call is TRBV18, the J call TRBJ1-2; D is unresolved. CDR1 and CDR2 from the germline V gene are KGHSH and LQKENI. V lost 2 bases, J lost 8 bases, and 18 bases lay in between. CDR3 size: 15 residues. Written as DNA, the CDR3 is TGTGCCAGCTCACCAGCGGACTATTCCCCTGGAGGCTACACCTTC. Translating gives CASSPADYSPGGYTF. The full variable domain, with the rest looked up from reference TRBV18 and TRBJ1-2, is NAGVMQNPRHLVRRRGQEARLRCSPMKGHSHVYWYRQLPEEGLKFMVYLQKENIIDESGMPKERFSAEFPKEGPSILRIQQVVRGDSAAYFCASSPADYSPGGYTFGSGTRLTVV.

The chain recombines TRBV25-1 with TRBJ1-2; TRBD1 agrees at 10 bases. CDR3 length: 14 residues. Germline V gives CDR1 MGHDK, CDR2 SYGVNS. V shed 5 bases and J 8 bases; nucleotides not matched to a gene: 8. CDR3 sequence (DNA): TGTGCCAGCAGTTTGCCGGGACAGGGGAAAGGCTACACCTTC. Its translation: CASSLPGQGKGYTF.

This clone was observed a few times. This sequence joins TRBV19 and TRBJ2-5; TRBD2 matches 9 bases. The trim removed 5 bases at V and 5 bases at J, leaving 3 bases unmatched. This CDR3 comprises 13 residues. Germline V gene sequence: CDR1 LNHDA, CDR2 SQIVND (reference sequence). The DNA of the CDR3 is TGTGCCAGTAGTTTTGGACTAGCGGAGACCCAGTACTTC. The encoded protein is CASSFGLAETQYF.

The J gene is TRBJ2-7, the V gene TRBV18; tentatively, D is TRBD2 (6 bases). The CDR3 contains 15 residues. Germline CDR1 KGHSH, CDR2 LQKENI. Trimming pared 5 bases from V and 1 base from J, leaving 15 bases between. CDR3 sequence reads: CASSVSGEVSYEQYF. The CDR3 nucleotides read TGTGCCAGCTCAGTTTCGGGAGAAGTATCCTACGAGCAGTACTTC. Variable domain in full (rest from reference TRBV18 and TRBJ2-7): NAGVMQNPRHLVRRRGQEARLRCSPMKGHSHVYWYRQLPEEGLKFMVYLQKENIIDESGMPKERFSAEFPKEGPSILRIQQVVRGDSAAYFCASSVSGEVSYEQYFGPGTRLTVT.

The genes are TRBV28 and TRBJ2-1, with 9 bases aligning to TRBD1. The junction had 10 bases not matched to a gene; V was cut back by 8 bases and J by 5 bases. This CDR3 is built from 15 residues. Germline CDR1 reads MDHEN; CDR2 reads SYDVKM. This CDR3 is CASGTGTGSHNEQFF. CDR3 DNA: TGTGCCAGCGGCACCGGGACAGGGAGCCACAATGAGCAGTTCTTC.

The V call is TRBV4-1, the J call TRBJ2-4; unclear D gene. Deletions cut 1 base from V and 3 bases from J, with 7 bases between. CDR3 length: 14 amino acids. CDR1 is MGHRA, CDR2 YSYEKL, per germline. The CDR3 protein is CASSQGLGKNIQYF. CDR3 sequence (DNA): TGCGCCAGCAGCCAAGGACTCGGCAAAAACATTCAGTACTTC.

There are a few counts of this clone. The chain is built from TRBV10-3 and TRBJ1-2; the D is unclear. CDR3 length: 13 residues. V was shortened by 4 bases and J by 5 bases, with 11 bases between the two germline ends. Per the germline V gene, CDR1 is ENHRY and CDR2 is SYGVKD. DNA for the CDR3: TGTGCCATCAGTGGAAAGCTTCAATATGGCTACACCTTC. Translating gives CAISGKLQYGYTF.

Here the CDR3 DNA reads TGTGCCAGCAGCCCGGACAGGGGCTCCTACAATGAGCAGTTCTTC. It is translated as CASSPDRGSYNEQFF. V usage is TRBV7-9 and J usage is TRBJ2-1, with 9 bases matching TRBD1. CDR1 is SEHNR, CDR2 FQNEAQ, per germline (reference sequence). The CDR3 loop spans 15 amino acids. V lost 5 bases to trimming and J lost 0 bases; unmatched junction nucleotides: 2.

This chain uses TRBV7-8 with TRBJ1-3, with TRBD1 as a possible D gene (5 bases). V lost 1 base, J lost 10 bases, and 11 bases lay in between. This CDR3 spans 13 amino acids. Germline-derived CDR1 and CDR2 are SGHVS and FQNEAQ. CDR3: CASSLGGEKTIYF. The CDR3 DNA follows: TGTGCCAGCAGCTTAGGGGGGGAAAAGACCATATATTTT.

This chain connects TRBV6-5 to TRBJ2-7; TRBD1 might be the D (5 bases). The germline gives CDR1 MNHEY, CDR2 SVGAGI. This CDR3 comprises 13 residues. Trimming cost V 8 bases and J 2 bases, with 13 bases left between them. CDR3 loop: CASSTGLTYEQYF. In nucleotides, the CDR3 is TGTGCCAGCTCCACAGGTTTAACCTACGAGCAGTACTTC.

The chain is built from TRBV28 and TRBJ1-5; 7 nucleotides agree with TRBD1. V was clipped by 7 bases and J by 6 bases; unmatched bases: 15. The germline gives CDR1 MDHEN, CDR2 SYDVKM. This CDR3 region has 16 residues. The CDR3 here is CASTLRGQGVAQPQHF. In DNA, the CDR3 is TGTGCCAGCACCTTAAGGGGGCAGGGGGTGGCTCAGCCCCAGCATTTT. The whole variable domain, remainder taken from reference TRBV28 and TRBJ1-5, is DVKVTQSSRYLVKRTGEKVFLECVQDMDHENMFWYRQDPGLGLRLIYFSYDVKMKEKGDIPEGYSVSREKKERFSLILESASTNQTSMYLCASTLRGQGVAQPQHFGDGTRLSIL.